This TCR beta chain was sequenced in a study of spatial heterogeneity in lung cancer. Study overall: As counted in raw reads, each unique TCR and UMI combination appeared more than ten times on average.

Germline-derived CDR1 and CDR2 are DFQATT and SNEGSKA (reference sequence). The CDR3 extends over 13 amino acids. Unmatched junction bases numbered 1, after V lost 3 bases and J lost 2 bases. This clonotype was counted a few times. Indicated time point: sample taken at primary tumor resection. TCRdb re-analysed the 5' RACE reads in MiXCR, keeping a single row per CDR3 protein. This sample yields 60,000 to 75,000 distinct CDR3 sequences, of which approximately 6% are seen a single time; roughly 15% belongs to the top ten. The clonotype originates from a female donor with early-stage non-small cell lung cancer. The source material was PBMCs, sampled at surgery. The V and J genes are TRBV20-1 and TRBJ1-1, with 9 bases matching TRBD1. The DNA of the CDR3 is TGCAGTGCTAGGACAGGGGGAAACACTGAAGCTTTCTTT. Translation: CSARTGGNTEAFF.